The rows below give T cell receptor beta chains drawn from one sample of a study of T cell repertoires in cytomegalovirus infection. TCRdb reprocessed the reads with MiXCR, giving one entry per CDR3 protein. The sample yields a few hundred thousand distinct CDR3 sequences, 25% to 35% seen once. No antigen has been identified for these receptors. The starting material was cultured PBMCs, obtained from culture after CMV antigen stimulation. Receptors originate from a human donor in good health (CMV status not recorded). Some clones in this sample may be carry-over from other donors' samples. Each CDR3 is given with its conserved first and last residue. D genes are given only for firm matches. The listing skips clone size in some rows; elsewhere it reads once, few, many or a size class.

V: TRBV15; J: TRBJ1-1; size: NA; D: NA; CDR3: CATSREGDGGIAFF; DNA: TGTGCCACCAGCAGAGAAGGGGACGGGGGGATTGCTTTCTTT
V: TRBV29-1; J: TRBJ2-3; size: few; D: TRBD2; CDR3: CSAGGLAGVNTQYF; DNA: TGCAGCGCCGGGGGTCTAGCGGGAGTTAATACGCAGTATTTT
V: TRBV20-1; J: TRBJ2-5; size: NA; D: TRBD1; CDR3: CSARHRGTDKETQYF; DNA: TGCAGTGCTAGACATCGAGGGACAGATAAAGAGACCCAGTACTTC
V: TRBV7-9; J: TRBJ2-7; size: few; D: NA; CDR3: CASSEGEQYF; DNA: TGTGCCAGCAGCGAAGGAGAGCAGTACTTC
V: TRBV19; J: TRBJ2-1; size: few; D: NA; CDR3: CASTPDGVIYNEQFF; DNA: TGTGCCAGTACCCCAGATGGGGTGATCTACAATGAGCAGTTCTTC
V: TRBV5-1; J: TRBJ1-1; size: NA; D: TRBD1; CDR3: CASPRDRVNTEAFF; DNA: TGCGCCAGCCCCCGGGACAGGGTGAACACTGAAGCTTTCTTT
V: TRBV6-2/TRBV6-3; J: TRBJ2-7; size: NA; D: TRBD1; CDR3: CASSPGTVPSYEQYF; DNA: TGTGCCAGCAGTCCCGGGACAGTACCTTCCTACGAGCAGTACTTC
V: TRBV10-3; J: TRBJ1-6; size: few; D: NA; CDR3: CAISELPGSPLHF; DNA: TGTGCCATCAGTGAGTTGCCAGGGTCACCCCTCCACTTT
V: TRBV27; J: TRBJ2-5; size: few; D: TRBD1; CDR3: CASSDRGREETQYF; DNA: TGTGCCAGCAGTGACAGGGGGCGAGAGGAGACCCAGTACTTC
V: TRBV7-2; J: TRBJ2-7; size: many; D: NA; CDR3: CASSSLAGIGSEQYF; DNA: TGTGCCAGCAGCTCCTTGGCGGGGATTGGCAGCGAGCAGTACTTC
V: TRBV28; J: TRBJ2-1; size: few; D: TRBD2; CDR3: CASSTFRRERSEQFF; DNA: TGTGCCAGCAGTACGTTCCGGCGGGAGCGTAGTGAGCAGTTCTTC
V: TRBV29-1; J: TRBJ1-1; size: NA; D: TRBD1; CDR3: CSVVGTGNTEAFF; DNA: TGCAGCGTTGTAGGGACAGGGAACACTGAAGCTTTCTTT
V: TRBV7-9; J: TRBJ1-5; size: NA; D: TRBD1; CDR3: CASSPSDRGQPQHF; DNA: TGTGCCAGCAGCCCCTCGGACAGGGGGCAGCCCCAGCATTTT
V: TRBV12-3/TRBV12-4; J: TRBJ1-2; size: few; D: NA; CDR3: CASSHSARKGVDYGYTF; DNA: TGTGCCAGCAGTCACTCGGCGCGGAAGGGGGTAGACTATGGCTACACCTTC
V: TRBV5-4; J: TRBJ1-3; size: NA; D: NA; CDR3: CASSLPSTSGNTIYF; DNA: TGTGCCAGCAGCTTACCGTCCACATCAGGAAACACCATATATTTT
V: TRBV12-3/TRBV12-4; J: TRBJ2-2; size: NA; D: NA; CDR3: CAAQATGELFF; DNA: TGTGCCGCCCAGGCCACCGGGGAGCTGTTTTTT
V: TRBV7-8; J: TRBJ2-3; size: NA; D: NA; CDR3: CASSLEVVQGGTDTQYF; DNA: TGTGCCAGCAGCTTAGAGGTGGTACAGGGTGGGACGGATACGCAGTATTTT
V: TRBV12-3/TRBV12-4; J: TRBJ2-1; size: many; D: NA; CDR3: CASSILSLEHEQFF; DNA: TGTGCCAGCAGTATTTTGTCCCTAGAGCATGAGCAGTTCTTC
V: TRBV7-9; J: TRBJ2-7; size: few; D: NA; CDR3: CASSSGGGTDEQYF; DNA: TGTGCCAGCAGCTCCGGGGGCGGGACCGACGAGCAGTACTTC
V: TRBV4-1; J: TRBJ2-1; size: NA; D: TRBD2; CDR3: CASSRGLAGSSYNEQFF; DNA: TGCGCCAGCAGCCGGGGACTAGCGGGTAGCTCCTACAATGAGCAGTTCTTC
V: TRBV2; J: TRBJ1-1; size: NA; D: TRBD1; CDR3: CASSSQGPNTEAFF; DNA: TGTGCCAGCAGCTCACAGGGGCCGAACACTGAAGCTTTCTTT
V: TRBV11-2; J: TRBJ2-7; size: NA; D: NA; CDR3: CASSPERPGEQYF; DNA: TGTGCCAGCAGCCCAGAGCGTCCGGGAGAGCAGTACTTC
V: TRBV19; J: TRBJ1-1; size: NA; D: NA; CDR3: CASRPNLNTEAFF; DNA: TGTGCCAGTAGACCGAACCTGAACACTGAAGCTTTCTTT
V: TRBV7-3; J: TRBJ1-1; size: many; D: TRBD1; CDR3: CASSRRGFAEAFF; DNA: TGTGCCAGCAGCCGCAGGGGGTTCGCTGAAGCTTTCTTT
V: TRBV27; J: TRBJ2-7; size: NA; D: NA; CDR3: CASSPQNSESAYEQYF; DNA: TGTGCCAGCAGTCCCCAGAATAGTGAATCTGCCTACGAGCAGTACTTC
V: TRBV4-1; J: TRBJ1-4; size: NA; D: NA; CDR3: CASSLLPTSEKLFF; DNA: TGCGCCAGCAGTCTTCTTCCGACCTCTGAAAAACTGTTTTTT
V: TRBV10-3; J: TRBJ2-1; size: NA; D: TRBD2; CDR3: CAISDRTSGGYNEQFF; DNA: TGTGCCATCAGTGACCGGACTAGCGGGGGGTACAATGAGCAGTTCTTC
V: TRBV20-1; J: TRBJ1-5; size: few; D: TRBD1; CDR3: CSALRTGGYNQPQHF; DNA: TGCAGTGCCCTCCGGACAGGGGGCTACAATCAGCCCCAGCATTTT
V: TRBV5-1; J: TRBJ2-5; size: few; D: NA; CDR3: CASSPGNRQEETQYF; DNA: TGCGCCAGCAGCCCCGGCAACCGACAGGAAGAGACCCAGTACTTC
V: TRBV7-2; J: TRBJ2-3; size: NA; D: NA; CDR3: CASRQNRGDTQYF; DNA: TGTGCCAGCAGGCAGAACCGGGGGGATACGCAGTATTTT
V: TRBV6-1; J: TRBJ1-1; size: many; D: NA; CDR3: CASSLKAGPEAFF; DNA: TGTGCCAGCAGTCTCAAGGCAGGGCCTGAAGCTTTCTTT
V: TRBV6-1; J: TRBJ1-5; size: few; D: NA; CDR3: CASIRGEGPQHF; DNA: TGTGCCAGCATCCGAGGGGAGGGGCCCCAGCATTTT
V: TRBV19; J: TRBJ2-7; size: NA; D: TRBD2; CDR3: CASRGLAGVGEQYF; DNA: TGTGCCAGCCGAGGACTAGCGGGAGTGGGGGAGCAGTACTTC
V: TRBV7-9; J: TRBJ1-5; size: NA; D: NA; CDR3: CASGEGGQPQHF; DNA: TGTGCCAGTGGAGAGGGGGGTCAGCCCCAGCATTTT
V: TRBV27; J: TRBJ2-1; size: NA; D: TRBD2; CDR3: CASSLGWTSGRANEQFF; DNA: TGTGCCAGCAGTTTAGGGTGGACTAGCGGGAGGGCCAATGAGCAGTTCTTC
V: TRBV11-2; J: TRBJ1-1; size: NA; D: NA; CDR3: CASSPRGNDAFF; DNA: TGTGCCAGCAGCCCTCGAGGGAACGATGCTTTCTTT
V: TRBV12-3/TRBV12-4; J: TRBJ2-5; size: few; D: NA; CDR3: CASSLTDQETQYF; DNA: TGTGCCAGCAGCCTGACAGACCAAGAGACCCAGTACTTC
V: TRBV6-6; J: TRBJ1-4; size: few; D: NA; CDR3: CASSYGGVGEKLFF; DNA: TGTGCCAGCAGTTACGGGGGGGTGGGTGAAAAACTGTTTTTT
V: TRBV13; J: TRBJ2-3; size: NA; D: TRBD1; CDR3: CASSSDRGITDTQYF; DNA: TGTGCCAGCAGTTCAGACAGGGGAATCACAGATACGCAGTATTTT
V: TRBV4-2; J: TRBJ2-1; size: NA; D: NA; CDR3: CASSPTDSGYLNEQFF; DNA: TGTGCCAGCAGCCCGACGGATAGCGGTTACCTGAATGAGCAGTTCTTC
V: TRBV7-9; J: TRBJ1-5; size: NA; D: NA; CDR3: CASSSSGRGFNQPQHF; DNA: TGTGCCAGCAGCTCCTCGGGGCGGGGGTTCAATCAGCCCCAGCATTTT
V: TRBV29-1; J: TRBJ2-3; size: NA; D: NA; CDR3: CSVEGESTDTQYF; DNA: TGCAGCGTTGAGGGCGAAAGCACAGATACGCAGTATTTT
V: TRBV7-3; J: TRBJ2-5; size: NA; D: NA; CDR3: CASSLNPWDGTQYF; DNA: TGTGCCAGCAGCTTAAACCCCTGGGACGGGACCCAGTACTTC
V: TRBV7-6; J: TRBJ2-1; size: NA; D: NA; CDR3: CASGSGSFNEQFF; DNA: TGTGCCAGTGGCAGCGGGTCCTTCAATGAGCAGTTCTTC
V: TRBV7-3; J: TRBJ2-2; size: few; D: TRBD2; CDR3: CASSFSGGYTGELFF; DNA: TGTGCCAGCAGCTTTAGCGGGGGCTACACCGGGGAGCTGTTTTTT
V: TRBV7-3; J: TRBJ2-2; size: few; D: TRBD2; CDR3: CASSPPSGRAIGELFF; DNA: TGTGCCAGCAGCCCTCCCAGCGGGAGGGCAATCGGGGAGCTGTTTTTT
V: TRBV29-1; J: TRBJ1-1; size: NA; D: NA; CDR3: CSVVRVDTEAFF; DNA: TGCAGCGTTGTCAGGGTTGACACTGAAGCTTTCTTT
V: TRBV7-9; J: TRBJ2-4; size: NA; D: TRBD2; CDR3: CASSSGRDILGKNIQYF; DNA: TGTGCCAGCAGTTCCGGGAGGGACATTTTGGGCAAAAACATTCAGTACTTC
V: TRBV30; J: TRBJ1-6; size: NA; D: TRBD1; CDR3: CAWRQGDNSPLHF; DNA: TGTGCCTGGAGACAGGGGGATAATTCACCCCTCCACTTT
V: TRBV6-5; J: TRBJ1-5; size: NA; D: NA; CDR3: CASSYRDGINQPQHF; DNA: TGTGCCAGCAGTTACAGGGATGGTATCAATCAGCCCCAGCATTTT
V: TRBV28; J: TRBJ2-5; size: few; D: TRBD2; CDR3: CASSLRTSGGSNQETQYF; DNA: TGTGCCAGCAGTTTGCGGACTAGCGGGGGGTCGAATCAAGAGACCCAGTACTTC
V: TRBV7-2; J: TRBJ1-2; size: many; D: TRBD1; CDR3: CASSSDRVNGYTF; DNA: TGTGCCAGCAGCTCGGACAGGGTTAATGGCTACACCTTC
V: TRBV19; J: TRBJ1-1; size: many; D: NA; CDR3: CASSSTGNTEAFF; DNA: TGTGCCAGCAGCTCGACAGGGAACACTGAAGCTTTCTTT
V: TRBV5-5; J: TRBJ2-7; size: many; D: TRBD1; CDR3: CASSRTGASYEQYF; DNA: TGTGCCAGCAGTCGGACAGGGGCTTCCTACGAGCAGTACTTC
V: TRBV11-3; J: TRBJ2-1; size: few; D: NA; CDR3: CASSRTRGLNNEQFF; DNA: TGTGCCAGCAGCCGCACGCGGGGCTTGAACAATGAGCAGTTCTTC
V: TRBV24-1; J: TRBJ2-3; size: NA; D: NA; CDR3: CATSRAGGDTQYF; DNA: TGTGCCACCAGCCGAGCTGGGGGAGATACGCAGTATTTT
V: TRBV12-3/TRBV12-4; J: TRBJ1-1; size: NA; D: TRBD1; CDR3: CASKINRGHTEAFF; DNA: TGTGCCAGCAAAATTAACAGGGGGCACACTGAAGCTTTCTTT
V: TRBV7-3; J: TRBJ1-6; size: NA; D: NA; CDR3: CASGSGLNSPLHF; DNA: TGTGCCAGCGGTTCGGGCCTCAATTCACCCCTCCACTTT